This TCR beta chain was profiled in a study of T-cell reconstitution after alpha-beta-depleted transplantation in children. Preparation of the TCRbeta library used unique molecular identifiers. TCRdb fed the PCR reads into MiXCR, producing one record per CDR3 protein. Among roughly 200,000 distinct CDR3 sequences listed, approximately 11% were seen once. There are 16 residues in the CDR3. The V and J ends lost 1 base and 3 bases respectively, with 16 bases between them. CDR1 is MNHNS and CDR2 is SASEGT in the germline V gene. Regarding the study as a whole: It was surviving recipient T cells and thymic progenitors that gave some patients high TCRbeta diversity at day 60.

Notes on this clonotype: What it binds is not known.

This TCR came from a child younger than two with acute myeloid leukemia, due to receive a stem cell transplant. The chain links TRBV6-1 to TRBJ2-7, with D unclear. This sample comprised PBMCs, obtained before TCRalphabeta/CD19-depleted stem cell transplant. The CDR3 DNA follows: TGTGCCAGCAGTGAAGGTGTTACGGTTAGGGTCTACGAGCAGTACTTC. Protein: CASSEGVTVRVYEQYF.